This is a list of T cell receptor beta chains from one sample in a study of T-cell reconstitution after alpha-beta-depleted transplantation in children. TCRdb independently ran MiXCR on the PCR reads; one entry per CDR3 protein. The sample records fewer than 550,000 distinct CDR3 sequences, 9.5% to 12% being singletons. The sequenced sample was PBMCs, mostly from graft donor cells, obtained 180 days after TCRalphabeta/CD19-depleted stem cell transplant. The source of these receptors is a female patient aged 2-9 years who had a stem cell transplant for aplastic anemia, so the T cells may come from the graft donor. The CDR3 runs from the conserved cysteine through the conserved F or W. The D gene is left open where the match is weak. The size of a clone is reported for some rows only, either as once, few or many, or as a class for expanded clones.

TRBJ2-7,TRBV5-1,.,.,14,CASSFGDGFYEQYF,TGCGCCAGCAGCTTCGGAGACGGTTTCTACGAGCAGTACTTC
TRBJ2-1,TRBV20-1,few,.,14,CSASEGGSYNEQFF,TGCAGTGCTAGCGAGGGGGGCTCCTACAATGAGCAGTTCTTC
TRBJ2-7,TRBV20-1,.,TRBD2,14,CSARATSGSYEQYF,TGCAGTGCTAGGGCGACTAGCGGGAGCTACGAGCAGTACTTC
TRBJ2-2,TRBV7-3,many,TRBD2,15,CASSPGLANTGELFF,TGTGCCAGCAGCCCAGGACTAGCGAACACCGGGGAGCTGTTTTTT
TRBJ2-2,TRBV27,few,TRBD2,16,CASSTFLAGVRGELFF,TGTGCCAGCAGTACCTTCCTAGCGGGAGTTCGAGGGGAGCTGTTTTTT
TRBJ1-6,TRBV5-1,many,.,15,CASSSNRVDNSPLHF,TGCGCCAGCAGCTCAAACAGGGTGGATAATTCACCCCTCCACTTT
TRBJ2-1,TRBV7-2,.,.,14,CASSLMQGVNEQFF,TGTGCCAGCAGCCTGATGCAAGGGGTAAATGAGCAGTTCTTC
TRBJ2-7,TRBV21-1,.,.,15,CASSKAARGTYEQYF,TGTGCCAGCAGCAAAGCGGCCAGGGGGACCTACGAGCAGTACTTC
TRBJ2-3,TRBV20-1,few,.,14,CSAEGLFLTDTQYF,TGCAGTGCTGAGGGACTGTTCCTCACAGATACGCAGTATTTT
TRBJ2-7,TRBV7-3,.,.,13,CASSLTGQGEQYF,TGTGCCAGCAGCTTAACAGGTCAGGGCGAGCAGTACTTC
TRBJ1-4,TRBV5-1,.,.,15,CASSIDNREGEKLFF,TGCGCCAGCAGCATCGATAACAGGGAGGGTGAAAAACTGTTTTTT
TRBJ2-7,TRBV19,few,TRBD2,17,CASSLLDKGLAGGEQYF,TGTGCCAGTAGTCTCCTCGATAAGGGACTAGCGGGAGGCGAGCAGTACTTC
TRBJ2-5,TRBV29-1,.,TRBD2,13,CSASGGGQETQYF,TGCAGCGCCTCGGGAGGAGGCCAAGAGACCCAGTACTTC
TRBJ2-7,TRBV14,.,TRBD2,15,CASSRGTSPSYEQYF,TGTGCCAGCAGCCGAGGGACTAGCCCTTCCTACGAGCAGTACTTC